One T cell receptor (beta chain) is described in this entry. Its antigen remains unidentified. CDR1 is MDHEN and CDR2 is SYDVKM in the germline V gene. This CDR3 is 14 amino acids long. V was pared by 5 bases and J by 6 bases, with 5 bases of the junction left unmatched. It was in the United States that all participants with HIV were treated. This entry belongs to a study of long-term antiretroviral therapy in people with HIV. Regarding the study as a whole: HIV repertoires had narrower CDR3 length ranges than controls.

The authors ran the immunoSEQ assay, v3.0, at survey level. Only in-frame clones appear in the TCRdb table, and some are missing; sequencing was by immunoSEQ multiplex PCR. The sample has some 23,000 clones; over 75% are singletons. Source: unsorted PBMCs, taken 0.3 years after starting antiretroviral therapy. This sequence originates from a man aged 45-60 years with HIV. The chain combines TRBV28 with TRBJ2-5, with 11 bases that match TRBD1. Here the CDR3 reads CASSGGQGAKTQYF. CDR3 DNA: TGTGCCAGCAGTGGTGGACAGGGGGCAAAGACCCAGTACTTC.